Presented here are 10 T cell receptor beta chains from one specimen sequenced in a study of cytomegalovirus exposure and HLA in healthy donors. The PCR ran on 60 Vbeta and 13 Jbeta primers. Sequenced by immunoSEQ multiplex PCR; TCRdb stores in-frame clones only, minus some. The sample includes fewer than 250,000 clones, 82% seen only once; the top ten take 6%. Sequenced: PBMCs. The receptors shown here come from a middle-aged man in good health and CMV-seropositive.

V gene TRBV7-8 combines with J gene TRBJ1-5; tentatively, D is TRBD1 (5 bases). CDR1 is SGHVS, CDR2 FQNEAQ, per germline. V was clipped by 5 bases and J by 9 bases, with 23 bases between them. The CDR3 is 16 amino acids. The CDR3 DNA is TGTGCCAGCAGCATTAGGGAATTCAGGGAGGTCACGCCCCAGCATTTT. It specifies CASSIREFREVTPQHF.

The rearrangement links TRBV5-4 to TRBJ2-7, with 8 positions matching TRBD2. This CDR3 contains 16 residues. V lost 4 bases, J lost 2 bases, and 11 bases stayed unmatched. Germline V gene lookup returns CDR1 SGHNT and CDR2 YYREEE (reference sequence). CDR3 amino acids: CASSAGGGQGTYEQYF. As DNA, the CDR3 is TGTGCCAGCAGCGCCGGCGGGGGGCAGGGCACCTACGAGCAGTACTTC.

The chain uses TRBV5-1 and TRBJ1-2, with D possibly being TRBD1 (5 bases). Germline V gene lookup returns CDR1 SGHRS and CDR2 YFSETQ. The CDR3 has 14 amino acids. Trimming stripped 2 bases from V and 4 bases from J, with 12 bases between. CDR3 in DNA: TGCGCCAGCAGCTTTGGGGCTTCGGGCTATGGCTACACCTTC. The encoded protein is CASSFGASGYGYTF.

The chain is built from TRBV5-1 and TRBJ2-2; 11 positions match TRBD2. This CDR3 is built from 16 residues. Trimming removed 4 bases from V and 3 bases from J; junction bases left unmatched: 5. The germline V gene encodes CDR1 SGHRS and CDR2 YFSETQ. The DNA of the CDR3 is TGCGCCAGCAGCAAAGGACTAGCGGGTTACACCGGGGAGCTGTTTTTT. Amino acid sequence: CASSKGLAGYTGELFF.

The chain is built from TRBV6-5 and TRBJ2-1; 7 bases align to TRBD1. CDR3 size: 14 residues. The trim removed 5 bases at V and 8 bases at J, leaving 9 bases unmatched. From germline, CDR1 is MNHEY and CDR2 SVGAGI. As DNA, the CDR3 is TGTGCCAGCAGTCTGCAAACAGGGGTGGATGAGCAGTTCTTC. Translating it yields CASSLQTGVDEQFF.

The rearrangement uses TRBV11-2 and TRBJ2-2, with D possibly being TRBD1 (5 bases). The germline V gene encodes CDR1 SGHAT and CDR2 FQNNGV. CDR3 length equals 16 residues. V shed 1 base and J shed 0 bases, with 9 bases lying between them. CDR3 bases: TGTGCCAGCAGCTTAGGGGCAGGGACGAACACCGGGGAGCTGTTTTTT. Translating gives CASSLGAGTNTGELFF.

The DNA of the CDR3 is TGTGCCACCAAGACAGGGTACGGAAACACCATATATTTT. Amino acids: CATKTGYGNTIYF. The chain couples TRBV6-5 to TRBJ1-3; 7 positions match TRBD1. The germline CDR1 and CDR2 sequences are MNHEY and SVGAGI. The CDR3 is 13 amino acids. The J segment lost 4 bases and the V segment lost 10 bases, leaving 7 bases of the junction unmatched.

The chain has TRBV5-1 and TRBJ2-1, with 14 bases fitting TRBD2. The CDR3 extends over 19 amino acids. The V and J ends lost 4 bases and 5 bases, in that order; junction bases with no gene match: 14. Germline V CDR1 and CDR2: SGHRS, YFSETQ. The chain's CDR3 is CASSTFSGTSGSRNNEQFF. Written as DNA, the CDR3 is TGCGCCAGCAGCACCTTTTCCGGGACTAGCGGGAGTAGGAACAATGAGCAGTTCTTC.

The chain uses TRBV4-1 and TRBJ2-7, with 8 bases lining up with TRBD2. Germline CDR1 MGHRA, CDR2 YSYEKL. The CDR3 contains 15 residues. With 0 bases clipped from V and 7 bases from J, the junction kept 8 bases outside the gene matches. CDR3: CASSQDQAGVGEQYF. In DNA, the CDR3 is TGCGCCAGCAGCCAAGATCAAGCGGGAGTCGGGGAGCAGTACTTC.

The chain links TRBV5-1 to TRBJ2-5; 11 bases are shared with TRBD2. Unmatched junction bases numbered 4, after V lost 4 bases and J lost 2 bases. Germline-derived CDR1 and CDR2 are SGHRS and YFSETQ. The CDR3 is 15 amino acids. Here the CDR3 DNA reads TGCGCCAGCAGCAGGGGACTAGCGGTTCAAGAGACCCAGTACTTC. This codes for CASSRGLAVQETQYF.